This T cell receptor beta chain was captured by sequencing in a study of identifying expanded T cells in peripheral blood (dated by TCRdb to about 2019). Study-level background: Technical replicates were generated by sequencing separate aliquots of the same genomic DNA pool, and four replicates were compared pairwise. Beyond this particular receptor, the publication reports: The binomial model flagged approximately 1.1 differentially abundant clones between technical replicates but approximately 15 over two weeks and roughly 19 over roughly 4 weeks. The authors expected that biological variance in healthy repertoires might rise further over much longer intervals, such as months to years. Across all healthy donors, variance in clone template counts between approximately two-week samples was found to increase significantly with total template count. Across all healthy-donor time intervals, the beta-binomial model significantly lowered both the number of clones called differentially abundant and the false-positive rate.

V lost 4 bases and J lost 6 bases, and the count of bases not matched to a germline gene is 4. The CDR3 numbers 14 residues from cysteine through phenylalanine. Just the 42-base CDR3 DNA is kept, in frame starting at base 1. The germline V gene yields MDHEN for CDR1 and SYDVKM for CDR2. The immunoSEQ Assay, which relies on bias-controlled multiplex PCR amplification of genomic DNA, was used to profile TCRbeta CDR3 regions. As for the authors' bioinformatics: The absolute abundance of each unique TCRbeta CDR3 region was quantified after sequences were collapsed and filtered. Differential abundance was tested with a binomial (Fisher-equivalent) model and with a beta-binomial model adding time-dependent variance fitted from healthy donors. Any clone with fewer than 5 combined templates was excluded, and a clone was called differentially abundant if its Benjamini-Hochberg FDR was below 0.01. The form v = (b*log(k)+a)^2 was used to model beta-binomial variance as a function of total template count across the two samples. Not all clones reach the TCRdb copy of this immuneACCESS table, which keeps in-frame sequences only. Checked studies attribute under half of the gap to unresolved V genes and leave the rest unexplained. Clone size and the V and J calls come from that table; the DNA yielded D and trimming. The sample table contains roughly 82,000 clones; only one count was recorded for approximately 85% of them. The ten largest clonotypes hold about 17% of the sample.

For this clone: Its specific antigen is unknown. No base qualities exist here, and no much larger clone lies one base off it.

No immune events, such as infections, were documented for the healthy donors during the collection period. Blood repertoires from healthy donors were used as a training cohort for calibrating time-dependent variance in a beta-binomial model of differential abundance of T-cell clones. There were roughly 10 healthy donors in the training cohort, of whom 3 were female and 7 were male. The donors were between roughly 25 and 70 years old, with an average age of roughly 40 years. Whole blood was collected from each healthy donor at three time points spaced about 14 days apart and obtained from a commercial supplier. For immunosequencing, genomic DNA was extracted from whole blood that had not been sorted.

The material sequenced was blood. Recombination connected TRBV28 to TRBJ2-1, with 9 bases matching TRBD2. This sequence was found in a person aged 18 to 70 in good health. The nucleotide sequence reads TGTGCCAGCAGTTCCGGGACTAGCCCCAATGAGCAGTTCTTC. It is translated as CASSSGTSPNEQFF.